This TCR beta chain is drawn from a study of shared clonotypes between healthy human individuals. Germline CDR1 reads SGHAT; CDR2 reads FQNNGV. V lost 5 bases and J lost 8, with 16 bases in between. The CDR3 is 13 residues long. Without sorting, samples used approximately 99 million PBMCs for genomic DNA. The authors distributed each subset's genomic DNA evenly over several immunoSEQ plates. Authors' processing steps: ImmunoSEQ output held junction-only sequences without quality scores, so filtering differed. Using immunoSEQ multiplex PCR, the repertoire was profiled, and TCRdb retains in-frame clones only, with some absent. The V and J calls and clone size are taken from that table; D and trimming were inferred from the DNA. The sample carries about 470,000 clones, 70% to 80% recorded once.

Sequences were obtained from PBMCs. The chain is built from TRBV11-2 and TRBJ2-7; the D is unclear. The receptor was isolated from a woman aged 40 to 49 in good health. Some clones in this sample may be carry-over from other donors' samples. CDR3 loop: CASSLERGSQQYF. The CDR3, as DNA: TGTGCCAGCAGCCTGGAGCGCGGCTCCCAGCAGTACTTC.